This entry features one T cell receptor (beta chain) sequence. The target antigen is unknown. Time point described: persistent/refractory GD, antithyroid drugs over 5 years with positive TRAb. PBMCs were the source of the RNA used for TCR sequencing. The patients included were those that came from an endocrinology department in Xi'an, China. Investigators prepared the TCR beta libraries by applying iRepertoire HTBI primers and Arm-PCR of CDR3 regions. One entry per CDR3 protein results from TCRdb running MiXCR on the multiplex PCR reads. The repertoire includes approximately 500,000 distinct CDR3 sequences, roughly a fifth of them detected once, and roughly 7% sits in the top ten. This entry is derived from a study of regulatory T cells in long-lasting Graves disease. Study findings and constraints: Thyroid tissue went unstudied; only peripheral blood was examined.

The sequencing used peripheral blood mononuclear cells (PBMCs), collected when the disease was refractory, from a patient treated with antithyroid drugs. The TCR originated in a female donor with Graves disease.

The CDR3 region is CASSLAGGQGETQYF. The CDR3 region has the DNA TGCGCCAGCAGCTTGGCCGGGGGACAGGGGGAGACCCAGTACTTC. This chain joins TRBV5-1 and TRBJ2-5; TRBD1 matches 10 bases. The CDR3 has 15 residues. Germline CDR1 and CDR2: SGHRS and YFSETQ. Trimming took 0 bases from V and 5 from J; bases not matched to a gene: 4.